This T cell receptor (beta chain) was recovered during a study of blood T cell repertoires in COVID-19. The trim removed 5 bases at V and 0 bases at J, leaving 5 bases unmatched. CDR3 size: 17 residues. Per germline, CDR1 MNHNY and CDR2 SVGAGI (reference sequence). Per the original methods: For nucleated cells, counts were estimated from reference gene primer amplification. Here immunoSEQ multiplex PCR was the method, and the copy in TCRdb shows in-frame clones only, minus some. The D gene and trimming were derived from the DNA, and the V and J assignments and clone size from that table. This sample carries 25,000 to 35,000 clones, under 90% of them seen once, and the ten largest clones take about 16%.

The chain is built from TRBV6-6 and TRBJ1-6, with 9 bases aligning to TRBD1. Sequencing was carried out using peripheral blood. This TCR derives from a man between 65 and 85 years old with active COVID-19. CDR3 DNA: TGTGCCAGCAGTCCTACAGGGGGCGCCTCCTATAATTCACCCCTCCACTTT. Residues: CASSPTGGASYNSPLHF.